This T cell receptor (beta chain) was recovered during a study of control samples from healthy donors and cancer patients. In its sample, this clone was seen once. The germline V gene encodes CDR1 SGHAT and CDR2 FQNNGV. Between the trimmed V and J ends, which lost 0 bases and 4 bases, there was a span of 16 bases. This CDR3 region has 17 residues. Sequenced by immunoSEQ multiplex PCR; TCRdb stores in-frame clones only, minus some. The sample gives 120,000 or so clones, around 90% of which show up once; around 8.7% is in the top ten. The sequenced sample consisted of blood. The chain recombines TRBV11-2 with TRBJ2-1, with a tentative D call TRBD1 (7 bases). The TCR was taken from a man in his forties in good health. The CDR3 sequence is CASSLDRGTAMYNEQFF. The CDR3 DNA reads TGTGCCAGCAGCTTAGATCGCGGGACAGCTATGTACAATGAGCAGTTCTTC.